Listed below are T cell receptor beta chains from one sample, sequenced in a study of early T cells in non-severe SARS-CoV-2 infection. TCRdb re-derived calls from the 5' RACE reads in MiXCR, one entry per CDR3 protein. The sample includes 85,000 to 90,000 distinct CDR3 sequences, 14% of them seen just once. Sequences were obtained from whole blood. These receptor sequences come from an adult who was a healthcare worker with PCR-confirmed SARS-CoV-2 infection or an uninfected control (not recorded which). Each CDR3 is given with its conserved first and last residue. A D gene is named only where the DNA matches it firmly. The size field is filled for only some rows; it gives once, few, many or a size class.

D gene	clone size	V gene	J gene	CDR3 protein	CDR3 DNA
TRBD1	NA	TRBV5-6	TRBJ1-2	CASSPLPGQGVYTF	TGTGCCAGCAGCCCGCTTCCGGGACAGGGTGTCTACACCTTC
TRBD2	NA	TRBV4-3	TRBJ2-1	CASALTSGAYNEQFF	TGCGCCAGCGCATTGACTAGCGGGGCCTACAATGAGCAGTTCTTC
NA	NA	TRBV7-9	TRBJ1-2	CASSHPAQGPYYGYTF	TGTGCCAGCAGCCACCCCGCTCAGGGCCCGTACTATGGCTACACCTTC
TRBD1	NA	TRBV6-1	TRBJ2-7	CASRRGQGTYEQYF	TGTGCCAGCAGGCGAGGACAGGGGACCTACGAGCAGTACTTC
TRBD1	many	TRBV7-9	TRBJ1-1	CASSLTGTGAGKMNTEAFF	TGTGCCAGCAGCTTAACTGGGACAGGGGCCGGGAAAATGAACACTGAAGCTTTCTTT
TRBD1	many	TRBV11-2	TRBJ1-6	CASSLPLRGYNSPLHF	TGTGCCAGCAGCTTACCCCTCAGGGGGTATAATTCACCCCTCCACTTT
TRBD1	NA	TRBV7-6	TRBJ1-2	CASSSRQGINYGYTF	TGTGCCAGCAGTTCCCGACAGGGAATTAACTATGGCTACACCTTC
NA	NA	TRBV20-1	TRBJ1-5	CSASGRGNQPQHF	TGCAGTGCTAGCGGCAGGGGCAATCAGCCCCAGCATTTT
NA	few	TRBV7-2	TRBJ2-3	CASSRQFRTDTQYF	TGTGCCAGCAGCAGACAGTTCCGCACAGATACGCAGTATTTT
NA	few	TRBV18	TRBJ2-1	CASSPSSPGIHNEQFF	TGTGCCAGCTCACCATCATCACCGGGAATACACAATGAGCAGTTCTTC
NA	many	TRBV5-6	TRBJ1-2	CASSGKKPEDYGYTF	TGTGCCAGCAGCGGAAAGAAACCGGAAGACTATGGCTACACCTTC
NA	NA	TRBV28	TRBJ1-2	CASSLSPGGGYTF	TGTGCCAGCAGTTTATCTCCAGGCGGGGGCTACACCTTC
NA	NA	TRBV6-1	TRBJ2-4	CASEEGSVKNIQYF	TGTGCCAGTGAGGAAGGGTCAGTCAAAAACATTCAGTACTTC
TRBD2	NA	TRBV29-1	TRBJ2-7	CSVEGMTSGDYEQYF	TGCAGCGTTGAAGGGATGACTAGCGGGGACTACGAGCAGTACTTC
NA	NA	TRBV2	TRBJ1-1	CASSGGAVRAEAFF	TGTGCCAGCAGTGGGGGGGCAGTTAGGGCTGAAGCTTTCTTT
NA	few	TRBV27	TRBJ1-3	CASSLSAHSGNTIYF	TGTGCCAGCAGTTTAAGTGCCCACTCTGGAAACACCATATATTTT
NA	many	TRBV3-1	TRBJ2-6	CASSVRVARAGANVLTF	TGTGCCAGCAGCGTAAGGGTGGCCCGCGCGGGGGCCAACGTCCTGACTTTC
NA	NA	TRBV20-1	TRBJ2-7	CSARRLRVSEQYF	TGCAGTGCTAGACGCCTCAGGGTGAGCGAGCAGTACTTC
TRBD1	few	TRBV5-1	TRBJ2-7	CASSLRDSYYEQYF	TGCGCCAGCAGCTTAAGGGACAGTTACTACGAGCAGTACTTC
NA	NA	TRBV29-1	TRBJ2-6	CSVLVSGANVLTF	TGCAGCGTTTTAGTCTCTGGGGCCAACGTCCTGACTTTC
TRBD1	NA	TRBV6-2/TRBV6-3	TRBJ1-1	CASSYTHGQGTEAFF	TGTGCCAGCAGTTATACCCACGGACAGGGGACTGAAGCTTTCTTT
NA	few	TRBV12-3/TRBV12-4	TRBJ1-2	CASSPGREDPSGYTF	TGTGCCAGCAGCCCCGGACGGGAGGACCCAAGTGGCTACACCTTC
NA	NA	TRBV5-4	TRBJ2-5	CASSLELPGTQYF	TGTGCCAGCAGCTTGGAACTACCGGGGACCCAGTACTTC
TRBD1	NA	TRBV20-1	TRBJ1-2	CSARDLQGIGNYGYTF	TGCAGTGCTAGAGACTTACAGGGGATCGGTAACTATGGCTACACCTTC
NA	NA	TRBV11-2	TRBJ1-5	CASSPGGVGENQPQHF	TGTGCCAGCAGCCCAGGCGGTGTTGGTGAAAATCAGCCCCAGCATTTT
NA	many	TRBV3-1	TRBJ1-4	CASSQDTEKLFF	TGTGCCAGCAGCCAAGATACTGAAAAACTGTTTTTT
TRBD2	NA	TRBV7-6	TRBJ2-3	CASSAKSGTSGEDTQYF	TGTGCCAGCAGCGCGAAGTCCGGGACTAGCGGGGAGGATACGCAGTATTTT
NA	few	TRBV6-5	TRBJ1-1	CASSSLQAEAFF	TGTGCCAGCAGTAGCCTACAGGCGGAAGCTTTCTTT
NA	few	TRBV12-3/TRBV12-4	TRBJ2-7	CASSPSNAQGSSEQYF	TGTGCCAGCAGTCCATCTAACGCACAGGGATCTAGCGAGCAGTACTTC
NA	few	TRBV5-1	TRBJ2-5	CASSLGVQGRGEETQYF	TGCGCCAGCAGCCTGGGCGTCCAAGGCAGGGGGGAAGAGACCCAGTACTTC
NA	NA	TRBV4-1	TRBJ2-7	CASSQESGAKEQYF	TGCGCCAGCAGCCAAGAGTCAGGGGCGAAGGAGCAGTACTTC
NA	few	TRBV18	TRBJ1-5	CASSPGGVDQPQHF	TGTGCCAGCTCACCAGGGGGAGTGGATCAGCCCCAGCATTTT
NA	few	TRBV2	TRBJ1-1	CASSIQGQGTEAFF	TGTGCCAGCAGCATCCAGGGGCAAGGCACTGAAGCTTTCTTT
NA	many	TRBV10-3	TRBJ1-1	CAISETQGSTEAFF	TGTGCCATCAGTGAGACTCAGGGGTCCACTGAAGCTTTCTTT
TRBD1	few	TRBV5-1	TRBJ1-1	CASSFQNTWTGEVFF	TGCGCCAGCAGCTTCCAAAACACTTGGACAGGGGAAGTTTTCTTT
TRBD1	many	TRBV29-1	TRBJ1-1	CSVKTGLSTEAFF	TGCAGCGTTAAGACAGGGCTTAGCACTGAAGCTTTCTTT
NA	NA	TRBV10-3	TRBJ2-3	CAISESRTATDTQYF	TGTGCCATCAGTGAGTCTAGGACAGCAACAGATACGCAGTATTTT
TRBD1	NA	TRBV19	TRBJ1-5	CASRLTGINQPQHF	TGTGCCAGTAGACTGACAGGGATCAATCAGCCCCAGCATTTT
NA	NA	TRBV6-2/TRBV6-3	TRBJ2-1	CASRETGRGDNEQFF	TGTGCCAGCAGAGAGACAGGCCGGGGAGACAATGAGCAGTTCTTC
NA	few	TRBV10-3	TRBJ2-3	CAISDRGRDTQYF	TGTGCCATCAGTGATCGGGGTAGAGATACGCAGTATTTT
NA	few	TRBV11-2	TRBJ2-5	CASSLDNLRGPAGETQYF	TGTGCCAGCAGCTTAGACAATTTGCGGGGGCCCGCGGGGGAGACCCAGTACTTC
NA	NA	TRBV5-1	TRBJ1-1	CASSLGDLEAFF	TGCGCCAGCAGCTTGGGGGACCTTGAAGCTTTCTTT
TRBD1	few	TRBV24-1	TRBJ2-3	CATSDFVGLGQLDTQYF	TGTGCCACCAGTGATTTTGTCGGGCTGGGACAGCTAGATACGCAGTATTTT
NA	many	TRBV29-1	TRBJ2-3	CSVRFRGTQYF	TGCAGCGTTCGTTTCCGGGGTACGCAGTATTTT
NA	few	TRBV7-2	TRBJ1-1	CASSLVGVRTEAFF	TGTGCCAGCAGCTTAGTGGGGGTCCGCACTGAAGCTTTCTTT